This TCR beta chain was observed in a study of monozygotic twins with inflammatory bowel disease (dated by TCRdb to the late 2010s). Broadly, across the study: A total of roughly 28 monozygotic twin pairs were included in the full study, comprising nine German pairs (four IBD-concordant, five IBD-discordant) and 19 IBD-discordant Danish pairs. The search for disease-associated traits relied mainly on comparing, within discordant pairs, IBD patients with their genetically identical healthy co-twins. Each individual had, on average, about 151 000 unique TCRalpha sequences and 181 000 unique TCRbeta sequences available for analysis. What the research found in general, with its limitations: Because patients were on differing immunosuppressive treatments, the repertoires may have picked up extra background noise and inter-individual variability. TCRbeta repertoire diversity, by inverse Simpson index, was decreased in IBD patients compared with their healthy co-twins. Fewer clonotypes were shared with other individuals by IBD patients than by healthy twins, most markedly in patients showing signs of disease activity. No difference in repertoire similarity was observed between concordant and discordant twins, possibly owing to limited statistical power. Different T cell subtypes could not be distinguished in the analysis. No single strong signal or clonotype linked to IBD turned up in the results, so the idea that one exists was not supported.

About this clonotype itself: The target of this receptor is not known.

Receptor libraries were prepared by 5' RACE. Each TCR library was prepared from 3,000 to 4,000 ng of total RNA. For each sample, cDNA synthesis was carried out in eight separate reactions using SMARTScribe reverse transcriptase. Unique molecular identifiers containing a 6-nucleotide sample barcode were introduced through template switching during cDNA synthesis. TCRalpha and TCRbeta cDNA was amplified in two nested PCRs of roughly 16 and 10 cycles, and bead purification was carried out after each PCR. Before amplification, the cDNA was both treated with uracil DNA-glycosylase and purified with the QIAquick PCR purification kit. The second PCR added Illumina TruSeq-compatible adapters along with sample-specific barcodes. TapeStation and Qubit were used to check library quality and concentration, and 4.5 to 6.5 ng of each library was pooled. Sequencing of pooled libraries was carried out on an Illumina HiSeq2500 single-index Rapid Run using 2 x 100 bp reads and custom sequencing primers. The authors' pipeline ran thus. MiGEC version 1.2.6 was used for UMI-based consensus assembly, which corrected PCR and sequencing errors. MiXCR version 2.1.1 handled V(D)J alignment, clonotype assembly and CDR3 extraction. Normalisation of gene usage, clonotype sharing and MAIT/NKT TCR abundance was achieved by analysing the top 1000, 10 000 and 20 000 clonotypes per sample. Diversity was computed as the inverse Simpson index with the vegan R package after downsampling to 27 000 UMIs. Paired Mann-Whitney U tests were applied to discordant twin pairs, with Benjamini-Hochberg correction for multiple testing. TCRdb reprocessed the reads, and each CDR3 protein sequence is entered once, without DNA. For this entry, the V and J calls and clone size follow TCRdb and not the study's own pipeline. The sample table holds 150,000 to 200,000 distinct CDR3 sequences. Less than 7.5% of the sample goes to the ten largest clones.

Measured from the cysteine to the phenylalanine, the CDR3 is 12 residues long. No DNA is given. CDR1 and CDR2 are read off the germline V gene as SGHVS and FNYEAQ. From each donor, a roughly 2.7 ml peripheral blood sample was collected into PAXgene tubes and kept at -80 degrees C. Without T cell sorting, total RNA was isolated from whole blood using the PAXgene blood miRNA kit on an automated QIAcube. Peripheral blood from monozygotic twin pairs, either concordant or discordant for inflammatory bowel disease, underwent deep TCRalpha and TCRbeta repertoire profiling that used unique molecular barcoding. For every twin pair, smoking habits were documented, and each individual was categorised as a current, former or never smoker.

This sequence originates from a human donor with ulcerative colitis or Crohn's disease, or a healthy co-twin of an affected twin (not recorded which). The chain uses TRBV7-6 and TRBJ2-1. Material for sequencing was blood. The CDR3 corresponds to CASSFWGNEQFF. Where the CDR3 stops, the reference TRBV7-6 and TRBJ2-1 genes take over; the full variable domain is GAGVSQSPRYKVTKRGQDVALRCDPISGHVSLYWYRQALGQGPEFLTYFNYEAQQDKSGLPNDRFSAERPEGSISTLTIQRTEQRDSAMYRCASSFWGNEQFFGPGTRLTVL.